Below, 24 T cell receptor beta chains from the same sample are listed, as sequenced in a study of shared clonotypes between healthy human individuals. Here immunoSEQ multiplex PCR was the method, and the copy in TCRdb shows in-frame clones only, minus some. In the table there are about 1.5 million clones, nearly 99% of which are singletons. Sequencing was carried out using naive CD4+ T cells sorted from blood. Stated subset: CD45RA+ positively selected. These receptor sequences come from a man aged 25-45 years in good health.

Points on this clone: Other DNA variants within this sample encode the same CDR3. V and J are TRBV11-2 and TRBJ1-2; D is perhaps TRBD1 (5 bases). The CDR3 loop spans 13 amino acids. The V and J ends lost 1 base and 4 bases respectively, with 7 bases between them. The germline gives CDR1 SGHAT, CDR2 FQNNGV. This CDR3 reads CASSLGGVYGYTF. The CDR3 DNA reads as TGTGCCAGCAGCTTAGGGGGGGTCTATGGCTACACCTTC.

This clone was found once. This chain uses TRBV9 with TRBJ2-7; 7 nucleotides match TRBD2. From germline, CDR1 is SGDLS and CDR2 YYNGEE. V was pared by 2 bases and J by 5 bases, with 16 bases of the junction left unmatched. The CDR3 runs 17 residues. In DNA, the CDR3 is TGTGCCAGCAGCGTCCTAGCTTCCCCGGGAGGTCCCCACGAGCAGTACTTC. This codes for CASSVLASPGGPHEQYF.

J is TRBJ1-2 and V is TRBV11-2; D is ambiguous. From germline, CDR1 is SGHAT and CDR2 FQNNGV. The CDR3 runs 14 residues. V was pared by 5 bases and J by 0 bases, with 10 bases between. The CDR3 sequence: CASSPGRANYGYTF. CDR3 sequence (DNA): TGTGCCAGCAGCCCCGGTAGGGCTAACTATGGCTACACCTTC.

V usage is TRBV29-1 and J usage is TRBJ2-7; perhaps TRBD1 as D (6 bases). The length of the CDR3 is 17 residues. Trimming removed 6 bases from V and 0 bases from J, with 24 bases in between. The germline V gene encodes CDR1 SQVTM and CDR2 ANQGSEA. CDR3 loop: CSVKTPDSLKSSYEQYF. Here the CDR3 DNA reads TGCAGCGTAAAAACACCGGACAGTCTCAAGAGCTCCTACGAGCAGTACTTC.

This clone was recorded only once. This chain connects TRBV15 to TRBJ2-1, with 8 bases that match TRBD2. V shed 2 bases and J 15 bases; nucleotides not matched to a gene: 9. The CDR3 is made up of 13 amino acids. Looked up from germline, CDR1 is LNHNV and CDR2 is YYDKDF (reference sequence). The CDR3 loop is CATSRPLAGKPFF. Written as DNA, the CDR3 is TGTGCCACCAGCAGACCCTTAGCGGGAAAGCCGTTCTTC.

The chain couples TRBV28 to TRBJ1-2; D gene uncertain. Germline CDR1 MDHEN, CDR2 SYDVKM. The CDR3 length is 12 residues. Trimming removed 8 bases at V and 8 bases at J, with 15 bases between. CDR3 in DNA: TGTGCCAGCCAGGTTGGAATGCGGGGCTACACCTTC. Protein product: CASQVGMRGYTF.

V usage is TRBV29-1 and J usage is TRBJ2-6; TRBD1 is a possible D gene (6 bases). V was trimmed by 1 base and J by 1 base, leaving 8 bases between them. CDR3 length: 15 amino acids. The germline V gene encodes CDR1 SQVTM and CDR2 ANQGSEA. The CDR3 loop reads CSVEGGQSGANVLTF. The CDR3 bases are TGCAGCGTTGAAGGAGGACAGTCTGGGGCCAACGTCCTGACTTTC.

The V gene is TRBV28, the J gene TRBJ2-1, with 8 bases matching TRBD2. The germline V gene has CDR1 MDHEN and CDR2 SYDVKM. The CDR3 extends over 14 amino acids. Trimming cost V 3 bases and J 5 bases; bases outside gene matches: 3. The CDR3 here is CASSFGGANNEQFF. Here the CDR3 DNA reads TGTGCCAGCAGTTTCGGGGGGGCCAACAATGAGCAGTTCTTC. The full variable domain, with the rest looked up from reference TRBV28 and TRBJ2-1, is DVKVTQSSRYLVKRTGEKVFLECVQDMDHENMFWYRQDPGLGLRLIYFSYDVKMKEKGDIPEGYSVSREKKERFSLILESASTNQTSMYLCASSFGGANNEQFFGPGTRLTVL.

This clone was found once. The chain combines TRBV11-2 with TRBJ2-1; TRBD1 agrees at 9 bases. From germline, CDR1 is SGHAT and CDR2 FQNNGV. Germline trimming cut 4 bases from V and 2 bases from J; bases unmatched to any gene: 6. This CDR3 is 16 amino acids long. Here the CDR3 reads CASSSPDRGPYNEQFF. The DNA for the CDR3 is TGTGCCAGCAGCTCACCGGACAGGGGACCCTACAATGAGCAGTTCTTC.

This clone was observed once. The chain couples TRBV5-6 to TRBJ2-5, with TRBD1 as a possible D gene (6 bases). Trimming removed 2 bases at V and 5 bases at J, with 10 bases between. This CDR3 region has 13 residues. The germline V gene has CDR1 SGHDT and CDR2 YYEEEE. DNA for the CDR3: TGTGCCAGCAGCTTACAGGGCCGGGAGACCCAGTACTTC. It codes for CASSLQGRETQYF.

This chain links TRBV5-1 with TRBJ2-1, with D perhaps being TRBD1 or TRBD2 (5 bases each). Germline values: CDR1 SGHRS, CDR2 YFSETQ. The germline V and J ends were trimmed by 4 bases and 0 bases, with 26 bases remaining between them. This CDR3 comprises 20 residues. CDR3 sequence reads: CASSPEGLERGLSSYNEQFF. CDR3 bases: TGCGCCAGCAGCCCCGAAGGTTTGGAGAGGGGTCTGAGCTCCTACAATGAGCAGTTCTTC.

The chain combines TRBV6-4 with TRBJ2-3; D uncertain. CDR3 length: 15 residues. Trimming cost V 0 bases and J 0 bases, with 7 bases left between them. Germline loops: CDR1 MRHNA, CDR2 SNTAGT. DNA of the CDR3: TGTGCCAGCAGTGACTCGTTATCCAGCACAGATACGCAGTATTTT. It encodes CASSDSLSSTDTQYF.

The rearrangement uses TRBV2 and TRBJ2-5; possible D gene TRBD2, 6 bases. V lost 7 bases and J 5 bases, leaving 17 bases between the germline ends. Germline CDR1 and CDR2: SNHLY and FYNNEI. CDR3 length equals 14 residues. The CDR3 is CASTAGFVRETQYF. CDR3 bases: TGTGCCAGCACCGCGGGGTTTGTTCGTGAGACCCAGTACTTC. The complete variable domain, with remaining parts taken from reference TRBV2 and TRBJ2-5, reads EPEVTQTPSHQVTQMGQEVILRCVPISNHLYFYWYRQILGQKVEFLVSFYNNEISEKSEIFDDQFSVERPDGSNFTLKIRSTKLEDSAMYFCASTAGFVRETQYFGPGTRLLVL.

In regard to this clone: The sample contains more than one DNA sequence encoding this CDR3. The genes are TRBV7-2 and TRBJ1-5, with TRBD1 matching 7 bases. V lost 2 bases, J lost 4 bases, and 2 bases stayed unmatched. Germline CDR1 SGHTA, CDR2 FQGNSA. The CDR3 loop spans 14 amino acids. CDR3: CASSLSGGNQPQHF. In nucleotides, the CDR3 is TGTGCCAGCAGCTTATCAGGGGGTAATCAGCCCCAGCATTTT.

The rearrangement joins TRBV18 to TRBJ1-1; 7 bases line up with TRBD1. Germline V gene data show CDR1 as KGHSH and CDR2 as LQKENI. Trimming at V came to 3 bases and at J to 1 base, leaving 5 bases not matched to a gene. This CDR3 is built from 15 residues. The CDR3 sequence is CASSPLEGANTEAFF. The CDR3 DNA reads as TGTGCCAGCTCACCCCTAGAGGGGGCGAACACTGAAGCTTTCTTT. Complete variable domain (other parts from reference TRBV18 and TRBJ1-1): NAGVMQNPRHLVRRRGQEARLRCSPMKGHSHVYWYRQLPEEGLKFMVYLQKENIIDESGMPKERFSAEFPKEGPSILRIQQVVRGDSAAYFCASSPLEGANTEAFFGQGTRLTVV.

The rearrangement joins TRBV28 to TRBJ2-3, with D possibly matching TRBD2 (6 bases). This CDR3 contains 14 residues. The V gene's germline CDR1 is MDHEN and CDR2 SYDVKM. Trimming removed 8 bases at V and 4 bases at J, with 16 bases between. Written as DNA, the CDR3 is TGTGCCAGCTTACCCCCGGGACTCCCAGATACGCAGTATTTT. This gives the protein CASLPPGLPDTQYF.

CDR3 residues: CASSQESTDTQYF. CDR3 DNA: TGCGCCAGCAGCCAAGAGAGTACAGATACGCAGTATTTT. The chain uses TRBV4-1 and TRBJ2-3; D uncertain. This CDR3 has 13 residues. With 0 bases removed from V and 3 bases from J, the gap between germline ends came to 4 bases. Germline loops: CDR1 MGHRA, CDR2 YSYEKL.

The rearrangement joins TRBV18 to TRBJ2-3; 13 bases are a match to TRBD2. Germline V CDR1 and CDR2: KGHSH, LQKENI. V shed 9 bases, J shed 3 bases, and the junction held 6 bases outside the gene matches. This CDR3 is built from 15 residues. CDR3 nucleotides: TGTGCCAGTCGGACTAGCGGGAGTAGAACAGATACGCAGTATTTT. The encoded protein is CASRTSGSRTDTQYF.

This clone was recorded once. This chain connects TRBV11-3 to TRBJ2-1; D ambiguous. V shed 1 base and J shed 6 bases, with 7 bases lying between them. This CDR3 spans 13 amino acids. Germline assignment: CDR1 SGHNT and CDR2 YENEEA. The CDR3 loop reads CASSLGFLNEQFF. CDR3 nucleotides: TGTGCCAGCAGCTTAGGGTTTCTCAATGAGCAGTTCTTC.

The chain recombines TRBV27 with TRBJ2-7, with D perhaps TRBD2 (5 bases). V dropped 2 bases and J dropped 1 base, with 12 bases sitting between them. The CDR3 loop spans 15 amino acids. Per germline, CDR1 MNHEY and CDR2 SMNVEV (reference sequence). Written as DNA, the CDR3 is TGTGCCAGCAGTTTAGACTACCCTCGTTCCTACGAGCAGTACTTC. Encoded protein: CASSLDYPRSYEQYF.

The DNA of the CDR3 is TGTGCCAGCAGCGCCTTGGGGGGCGGGAGGGCAGATACGCAGTATTTT. This codes for CASSALGGGRADTQYF. The chain joins TRBV9 to TRBJ2-3; 9 bases match TRBD2. Germline loops: CDR1 SGDLS, CDR2 YYNGEE. The CDR3 spans 16 residues. The V segment lost 3 bases and the J segment 4 bases; nucleotides outside the gene matches: 9.

The chain has TRBV2 and TRBJ2-1; D is perhaps TRBD2 (5 bases). CDR3 size: 13 residues. Per germline, CDR1 SNHLY and CDR2 FYNNEI. V was cut by 6 bases and J by 5 bases, with 11 bases left in between. DNA of the CDR3: TGTGCCAGCAGGAGGGTAGTGGACAATGAGCAGTTCTTC. It yields the protein CASRRVVDNEQFF.

This clone was picked up one time. Other DNA variants within this sample encode the same CDR3. The chain joins TRBV18 to TRBJ1-5; D is unresolved. The CDR3 contains 13 residues. Germline V gene sequence: CDR1 KGHSH, CDR2 LQKENI. Between the trimmed V and J ends, which lost 4 bases and 3 bases, there was a span of 7 bases. CDR3 DNA: TGTGCCAGCTCACTGGGTCCCAATCAGCCCCAGCATTTT. As protein: CASSLGPNQPQHF.

There are a few counts of this clone. This specimen includes other DNA sequences encoding the same CDR3. For the CDR3, the DNA is TGTGCCAGCAGCGTGAACACTGAAGCTTTCTTT. It translates to CASSVNTEAFF. The V and J genes are TRBV7-2 and TRBJ1-1; no definite D call. Trimming took off 5 bases at V and 0 bases at J, with 1 base between the two ends. CDR3 length equals 11 residues. The V gene's germline CDR1 is SGHTA and CDR2 FQGNSA.